These 9 T cell receptor beta chains came from one sample sequenced in a study of human T cells and chemical hapten exposure. Specified time point: patch test 2, 6 weeks after DPC sensitization. Treatment noted: therapeutic diphenylcyclopropenone sensitization with weekly scalp DPC. TCRdb re-derived calls from the RACE reads in MiXCR, one entry per CDR3 protein. Seen here are roughly 100,000 distinct CDR3 sequences, 9.3% observed once, and the top ten hold approximately 2%. Sequenced here: whole blood, sampled in connection with sensitization to the hapten diphenylcyclopropenone (DPC). These receptors all come from a woman aged 40 to 49 with alopecia areata. Some clones in this sample may be carry-over from other donors' samples.

The chain is built from TRBV20-1 and TRBJ2-3; D unresolved. The germline gives CDR1 DFQATT, CDR2 SNEGSKA (reference sequence). There are 12 residues in the CDR3. Trimming left V 3 bases short and J 5 bases short, with 9 bases between. The CDR3 here is CSASPKRDTQYF. The DNA for the CDR3 is TGCAGTGCTAGCCCTAAGCGAGATACGCAGTATTTT.

The rearrangement joins TRBV4-3 to TRBJ2-2; D is ambiguous. V was shortened by 0 bases and J by 4 bases, with 9 bases between the two germline ends. The germline gives CDR1 LGHNA, CDR2 YSLEER. CDR3 length: 15 residues. CDR3 protein: CASSQDLVGTGELFF. The CDR3 coding sequence is TGCGCCAGCAGCCAAGATCTAGTAGGCACCGGGGAGCTGTTTTTT.

The chain uses TRBV7-2 and TRBJ2-5; D assignment may be TRBD1 or TRBD2 (5 bases each). Germline V lookup: CDR1 SGHTA, CDR2 FQGNSA. The length of the CDR3 is 15 residues. Trimming pared 4 bases from V and 1 base from J, leaving 13 bases between. CDR3 residues: CASSYQGGGQETQYF. The CDR3 DNA sequence: TGTGCCAGCAGCTATCAGGGTGGAGGCCAAGAGACCCAGTACTTC. Full variable domain (outside the CDR3, taken from reference TRBV7-2 and TRBJ2-5): GAGVSQSPSNKVTEKGKDVELRCDPISGHTALYWYRQSLGQGLEFLIYFQGNSAPDKSGLPSDRFSAERTGGSVSTLTIQRTQQEDSAVYLCASSYQGGGQETQYFGPGTRLLVL.

This clonotype appeared a few times. This chain connects TRBV20-1 to TRBJ2-1; 10 nucleotides agree with TRBD2. V lost 3 bases and J lost 8; bases outside the gene matches: 10. Germline values: CDR1 DFQATT, CDR2 SNEGSKA (reference sequence). The CDR3 has 15 residues. This CDR3 reads CSARGEREGPDEQFF. The CDR3 DNA sequence: TGCAGTGCTAGGGGGGAGCGGGAGGGCCCCGATGAGCAGTTCTTC.

At least ten counts were recorded for this clonotype. CDR3 DNA sequence: TGTGCCAGCAGCACGACAGGGAGCAGCTCCTACGAGCAGTACTTC. It translates to CASSTTGSSSYEQYF. This chain uses TRBV28 with TRBJ2-7, with TRBD1 matching 7 bases. CDR1 and CDR2 from the germline V gene are MDHEN and SYDVKM. The CDR3 runs to 15 residues. With 6 bases clipped from V and 0 bases from J, the junction kept 8 bases outside the gene matches.

This clonotype was counted at least ten times. The V gene is TRBV28, the J gene TRBJ2-7, with D perhaps TRBD1 (5 bases). Trimming shortened V by 4 bases and J by 6 bases, and 22 bases separated the two germline ends. Germline CDR1 reads MDHEN; CDR2 reads SYDVKM. This CDR3 region has 16 residues. Here the CDR3 reads CASSSPDSLRWGEQYF. The CDR3 region has the DNA TGTGCCAGCAGTTCCCCTGACAGTTTAAGGTGGGGCGAGCAGTACTTC.

This clonotype was found many times. One end of the junction is discordant with germline, which a read error may explain. This chain joins TRBV7-7 and TRBJ2-2; TRBD2 matches at 8 bases. Germline V lookup: CDR1 SSHAT, CDR2 FNYEAQ (reference sequence). CDR3 length equals 16 residues. CDR3 nucleotide sequence: TGTGCTAGCAGCTTAGCGGCGGGGGGCTCTGGCGGGGAGCTGTTTTTT. This translates into CASSLAAGGSGGELFF.

V is TRBV28 and J is TRBJ1-6; no clear D gene. The ends were cut back, 8 bases at V and 1 base at J, with 15 bases in the middle. Germline V gene data show CDR1 as MDHEN and CDR2 as SYDVKM. CDR3 length: 16 amino acids. As DNA, the CDR3 is TGTGCCAGCCGAGTCAGTGAGGGATCCTATAATTCACCCCTCCACTTT. This encodes CASRVSEGSYNSPLHF.

The CDR3 DNA reads as TGTGCCAGCTCACCTGGACTAGCGGGAGGCGGGCAGTACTTC. Protein product: CASSPGLAGGGQYF. The chain has TRBV18 and TRBJ2-7; 14 nucleotides match TRBD2. Germline CDR1 KGHSH, CDR2 LQKENI. The CDR3 totals 14 residues. J was trimmed by 9 bases and V by 3 bases; bases with no gene match: 4.